The 8 T cell receptor beta chains reported below all come from one sample, sequenced in a study of blood T cell repertoires in COVID-19. Produced via immunoSEQ multiplex PCR; TCRdb's table is partial and in-frame only. The sample shows 250,000 to 300,000 clones, around four fifths of them seen only once. The specimen sequenced was peripheral blood. These receptors were obtained from a man between 60 and 70 years old who had recovered from COVID-19.

This clone was detected only a few times. The chain couples TRBV3-1 (or the pseudogene TRBV3-2) to TRBJ1-2, with TRBD1 matching 7 bases. This CDR3 comprises 16 residues. CDR1 and CDR2 from the germline V gene are LGHDT and YNNKEL (reference sequence). V trimming: 0 bases; J trimming: 4 bases; junction bases outside the gene matches: 8. The CDR3 loop reads CASSQDRHRGVYGYTF. The CDR3 bases are TGTGCCAGCAGCCAAGATCGGCACAGGGGAGTCTATGGCTACACCTTC.

J is TRBJ2-1 and V is TRBV5-4; the match to TRBD1 covers 9 bases. V was pared by 3 bases and J by 5 bases, with 6 bases of the junction left unmatched. Germline V lookup: CDR1 SGHNT, CDR2 YYREEE (reference sequence). The CDR3 runs to 15 residues. The DNA of the CDR3 is TGTGCCAGCAGCTCCCGGGACAGGGTTGACAATGAGCAGTTCTTC. This gives the protein CASSSRDRVDNEQFF.

This sequence joins TRBV27 and TRBJ1-6; D gene ambiguous. The germline CDR1 and CDR2 sequences are MNHEY and SMNVEV (reference sequence). CDR3 length: 17 amino acids. The V end lost 4 bases, the J end lost 0 bases, and 13 bases lay between the germline ends. The CDR3 here is CASSSQMGSSYNSPLHF. The CDR3 region has the DNA TGTGCCAGCAGTTCACAAATGGGCAGCTCCTATAATTCACCCCTCCACTTT.

The chain is built from TRBV6-1 and TRBJ2-2; D possibly corresponds to TRBD2 (6 bases). CDR3 length: 16 amino acids. Germline V gene sequence: CDR1 MNHNS, CDR2 SASEGT. V was cut by 4 bases and J by 2 bases, with 14 bases left in between. The CDR3 DNA is TGTGCCAGCAGTGCTTTAGCGGTGACCAACACCGGGGAGCTGTTTTTT. Translated, it gives CASSALAVTNTGELFF.

V gene TRBV3-1 (or the pseudogene TRBV3-2) combines with J gene TRBJ1-2; a weak D match, TRBD1 (5 bases). This CDR3 is 15 amino acids long. Between the trimmed V and J ends, which lost 0 bases and 6 bases, there was a span of 14 bases. Germline assignment: CDR1 LGHDT and CDR2 YNNKEL (reference sequence). The CDR3 here is CASSQDSVRVDGYTF. CDR3 nucleotide sequence: TGTGCCAGCAGCCAAGACTCCGTCAGGGTGGATGGCTACACCTTC.

The rearrangement links TRBV19 to TRBJ2-2, with TRBD1 identical over 7 bases. The CDR3 has 16 amino acids. CDR1 is LNHDA and CDR2 is SQIVND in the germline V gene (reference sequence). Unmatched junction bases numbered 8, after V lost 5 bases and J lost 2 bases. The CDR3 region has the DNA TGTGCCAGTAGTCCACCGGGACAGACAAACACCGGGGAGCTGTTTTTT. As protein: CASSPPGQTNTGELFF.

This sequence joins TRBV5-1 and TRBJ2-1; D is perhaps TRBD1 (5 bases). CDR1 is SGHRS, CDR2 YFSETQ, per germline. This CDR3 spans 15 amino acids. V was clipped by 3 bases and J by 9 bases, with 19 bases between them. CDR3 DNA: TGCGCCAGCAGCTCCCAGGATGGGGCGAATGGTGAGCAGTTCTTC. This translates into CASSSQDGANGEQFF.

This chain links TRBV6-5 with TRBJ1-1, with TRBD1 as a possible D gene (5 bases). The CDR3 consists of 13 residues. Germline CDR1 is MNHEY and CDR2 is SVGAGI. V was cut by 6 bases and J by 5 bases, with 13 bases left in between. CDR3: CASSLRGGTEAFF. The DNA for the CDR3 is TGTGCCAGCAGCCTCCGGGGGGGGACTGAAGCTTTCTTT.